Below are 17 T cell receptor beta chains sequenced from a single sample in a study of identical twins. Using its own MiXCR run on the 5' RACE reads, TCRdb lists one record per CDR3 protein. The repertoire includes about 470,000 distinct CDR3 sequences, approximately 25% of them detected once, and 2.5% to 3.5% sits in the top ten. The sample also formed part of further work on T cells expressing NK-cell markers.

The sequencing sample was made of CD4+ T cells sorted from blood. These receptors originate from a young woman in good health.

The V call is TRBV7-2, the J call TRBJ1-2, with 8 bases lining up with TRBD1. The CDR3 has 15 residues. Germline trimming cut 0 bases from V and 4 bases from J; bases unmatched to any gene: 4. Per the germline V gene, CDR1 is SGHTA and CDR2 is FQGNSA. CDR3 loop: CASSLASTGGYGYTF. For the CDR3, the DNA is TGTGCCAGCAGCTTAGCCTCAACAGGGGGCTATGGCTACACCTTC.

The chain combines TRBV12-3 or TRBV12-4 with TRBJ2-5, with D perhaps TRBD1 (7 bases). Trimming removed 3 bases at V and 5 bases at J, with 16 bases between. This CDR3 contains 15 residues. The CDR3 sequence: CASSFASVGGETQYF. CDR3 coding DNA: TGTGCCAGCAGTTTTGCTAGCGTAGGGGGCGAGACCCAGTACTTC.

The chain joins TRBV20-1 to TRBJ2-3; D gene unclear. The CDR3 runs to 11 residues. The V gene's germline CDR1 is DFQATT and CDR2 SNEGSKA (reference sequence). The V end lost 3 bases, the J end lost 0 bases, and 1 base lay between the germline ends. The CDR3 nucleotides read TGCAGTGCTAGCAGCACAGATACGCAGTATTTT. Translating gives CSASSTDTQYF.

In nucleotides, the CDR3 is TGTGCCAGCCTCCGGGGAATGGGGTACACAGATACGCAGTATTTT. It encodes CASLRGMGYTDTQYF. The genes are TRBV12-3 or TRBV12-4 and TRBJ2-3, with D perhaps matching TRBD2 (5 bases). The CDR3 totals 15 residues. Trimming took off 8 bases at V and 2 bases at J, with 17 bases between the two ends.

The chain recombines TRBV28 with TRBJ1-2; D unresolved. Germline assignment: CDR1 MDHEN and CDR2 SYDVKM. There are 11 residues in the CDR3. Trimming shortened V by 2 bases and J by 10 bases, and 8 bases separated the two germline ends. The CDR3, as DNA: TGTGCCAGCAGTTTAAATGGCCTCTACACCTTC. Translating it yields CASSLNGLYTF.

This chain connects TRBV5-1 to TRBJ2-3, with D tentatively TRBD2 (5 bases). V lost 1 base to trimming and J lost 2 bases, with 14 bases between them. CDR1 is SGHRS and CDR2 is YFSETQ in the germline V gene. CDR3 size: 16 residues. The CDR3 DNA follows: TGCGCCAGCAGCTTGCCGGGAACATCTGACACAGATACGCAGTATTTT. It codes for CASSLPGTSDTDTQYF.

The V call is TRBV5-1, the J call TRBJ1-1; D is ambiguous. This CDR3 is 17 amino acids long. The ends were cut back, 2 bases at V and 2 bases at J, with 19 bases in the middle. Looked up from germline, CDR1 is SGHRS and CDR2 is YFSETQ. The CDR3 coding sequence is TGCGCCAGCAGCTTACAAGGAATCCCAGGCGGCAACACTGAAGCTTTCTTT. It codes for CASSLQGIPGGNTEAFF.

This clonotype was seen repeatedly, ten times or more. V gene TRBV12-3 or TRBV12-4 combines with J gene TRBJ1-2; the D gene is possibly TRBD1 (5 bases). The ends were cut back, 6 bases at V and 3 bases at J, with 11 bases in the middle. The CDR3 sequence is 13 residues long. The DNA for the CDR3 is TGTGCCAGCAGGCGGGGCAGGGACTATGGCTACACCTTC. Translated: CASRRGRDYGYTF.

This chain joins TRBV7-9 and TRBJ1-1; D is unclear. V shed 5 bases and J shed 2 bases, with 9 bases lying between them. The CDR3 loop spans 13 amino acids. CDR1 is SEHNR, CDR2 FQNEAQ, per germline (reference sequence). The CDR3 reads CASSVGHNTEAFF. The CDR3 coding sequence is TGTGCCAGCAGCGTGGGCCACAACACTGAAGCTTTCTTT. The whole variable domain, filled in from reference TRBV7-9 and TRBJ1-1, reads DTGVSQNPRHKITKRGQNVTFRCDPISEHNRLYWYRQTLGQGPEFLTYFQNEAQLEKSRLLSDRFSAERPKGSFSTLEIQRTEQGDSAMYLCASSVGHNTEAFFGQGTRLTVV.

This rearrangement joins TRBV20-1 to TRBJ2-7; D might be TRBD1 (5 bases). V lost 5 bases, J lost 0 bases, and 17 bases lay in between. Germline CDR1 and CDR2: DFQATT and SNEGSKA (reference sequence). This CDR3 region has 15 residues. The chain's CDR3 is CSAYPGAASSYEQYF. CDR3 DNA: TGCAGTGCTTACCCTGGGGCAGCCTCCTCCTACGAGCAGTACTTC.

This chain connects TRBV5-4 to TRBJ2-7; TRBD2 agrees at 8 bases. In germline, CDR1 is SGHNT, CDR2 YYREEE (reference sequence). This CDR3 has 13 residues. Trimming took 5 bases from V and 6 from J; bases not matched to a gene: 7. The CDR3 nucleotides are TGTGCCAGCAGTCCGGGCGGGGGGATCGAGCAGTACTTC. It specifies CASSPGGGIEQYF.

This clonotype was detected a few times. The chain carries TRBV29-1 and TRBJ2-3, with D possibly matching TRBD2 (6 bases). CDR1 and CDR2 (germline): SQVTM, ANQGSEA. Trimming shortened V by 6 bases and J by 7 bases, and 26 bases separated the two germline ends. The CDR3 contains 16 residues. The CDR3 protein is CSVRFHGGLRGNTQYF. In DNA form, the CDR3 reads TGCAGCGTCCGATTTCATGGAGGGCTCCGTGGAAATACGCAGTATTTT.

This clonotype was seen a few times. This chain uses TRBV5-1 with TRBJ2-4; 7 positions match TRBD2. CDR3 length: 15 amino acids. Trimming at V came to 4 bases and at J to 7 bases, leaving 11 bases not matched to a gene. Germline values: CDR1 SGHRS, CDR2 YFSETQ. The CDR3 DNA follows: TGCGCCAGCAGCGATCGGACGGGGAGGGAGAACATTCAGTACTTC. Translating it yields CASSDRTGRENIQYF.

In its sample, this clonotype was seen a few times. The chain recombines TRBV11-2 with TRBJ2-3, with D unresolved. The CDR3 extends over 15 amino acids. Deletions cut 4 bases from V and 0 bases from J, with 11 bases between. Germline CDR1 reads SGHAT; CDR2 reads FQNNGV. The CDR3 DNA reads TGTGCCAGCAGCTCAAGGCAAACTAGCACAGATACGCAGTATTTT. Protein: CASSSRQTSTDTQYF.

There are a few counts of this clonotype. The J gene is TRBJ1-5, the V gene TRBV6-1; D is undetermined. CDR3 size: 14 residues. The germline CDR1 and CDR2 sequences are MNHNS and SASEGT. The V and J ends lost 8 bases and 3 bases respectively, with 14 bases between them. The CDR3 here is CASEKGLDNQPQHF. For the CDR3, the DNA is TGTGCCAGCGAAAAAGGGTTGGACAATCAGCCCCAGCATTTT.

There are a few counts of this clonotype. The chain combines TRBV7-9 with TRBJ1-1; a possible D gene is TRBD1 (5 bases). The CDR3 sequence is 15 residues long. V lost 1 base and J 4 bases, leaving 13 bases between the germline ends. Germline CDR1 reads SEHNR; CDR2 reads FQNEAQ (reference sequence). The chain's CDR3 is CASSLGWGGSTEAFF. CDR3 bases: TGTGCCAGCAGCTTAGGATGGGGGGGTAGCACTGAAGCTTTCTTT.

This chain uses TRBV12-3 or TRBV12-4 with TRBJ2-2, with 9 bases fitting TRBD2. Losses at the gene ends were 6 bases for V and 3 bases for J; bases not matched to a gene: 17. CDR3 length equals 19 residues. CDR3 bases: TGTGCCAGCAGGTTAACCCCGGTTAGCGGGGGAGGATACACCGGGGAGCTGTTTTTT. It encodes CASRLTPVSGGGYTGELFF.